The 19 T cell receptor beta chains below all came from one sample that was sequenced in a study of spatial heterogeneity in lung cancer. The time point: blood at routine non-recurrence follow-up after resection. Sequencing of whole RNA from tumor, nontumor lung or frozen PBMC involved no sorting. TCRdb re-analysed the 5' RACE reads in MiXCR, keeping a single row per CDR3 protein. The sample lists tens of thousands of distinct CDR3 sequences, roughly 6% seen once, with roughly a fifth in the top ten. The material sequenced was PBMCs, taken at follow-up. The receptors stem from a male donor with early-stage non-small cell lung cancer.

This clonotype was detected many times. The DNA for the CDR3 is TGTGCCAGCAGCTCTAGCACAGATACGCAGTATTTT. This gives the protein CASSSSTDTQYF. The V gene is TRBV7-9, the J gene TRBJ2-3, with D unresolved. V dropped 4 bases and J dropped 0 bases, with 2 bases sitting between them. This CDR3 has 12 amino acids. From germline, CDR1 is SEHNR and CDR2 FQNEAQ (reference sequence).

This clonotype has a count of ten or more. The genes are TRBV14 and TRBJ1-1, with D unclear. V lost 3 bases and J lost 4, with 3 bases in between. CDR1 is SGHDN, CDR2 FVKESK, per germline. The CDR3 has 11 residues. CDR3 DNA: TGTGCCAGCAGCCAGTTCACTGAAGCTTTCTTT. It translates to CASSQFTEAFF.

V and J are TRBV4-3 and TRBJ1-5; tentative D call: TRBD1 (5 bases). CDR3 length: 16 residues. Trimming took 0 bases from V and 2 from J, leaving 11 bases between them. Per the germline V gene, CDR1 is LGHNA and CDR2 is YSLEER. As DNA, the CDR3 is TGCGCCAGCAGCCAAGACTGGCAGGGAGGCAATCAGCCCCAGCATTTT. Protein: CASSQDWQGGNQPQHF.

This clonotype has at least ten counts. The chain is built from TRBV29-1 and TRBJ2-5; 7 nucleotides align to TRBD2. V dropped 4 bases and J dropped 5; count of bases not matched to a gene: 7. Germline V gene data show CDR1 as SQVTM and CDR2 as ANQGSEA. The CDR3 consists of 13 residues. CDR3 DNA sequence: TGCAGCGTTGGAGGGACTAATGCGGAGACCCAGTACTTC. It encodes CSVGGTNAETQYF.

This clonotype was seen ten or more times. The chain uses TRBV18 and TRBJ2-1; 7 nucleotides line up with TRBD1. CDR1 is KGHSH, CDR2 LQKENI, per germline. CDR3 length: 12 amino acids. J was trimmed by 9 bases and V by 8 bases; bases with no gene match: 7. Here the CDR3 reads CASETGVGEQFF. The CDR3 DNA follows: TGTGCCAGCGAAACAGGGGTGGGTGAGCAGTTCTTC.

This clonotype has a handful of counts. The CDR3 bases are TGCGCCAGCAGCTTGGCCGGGACAGGCTCCTACAATGAGCAGTTCTTC. Its protein is CASSLAGTGSYNEQFF. V usage is TRBV5-1 and J usage is TRBJ2-1, with 8 bases matching TRBD1. The length of the CDR3 is 16 residues. CDR1 SGHRS and CDR2 YFSETQ come from the germline V gene. V shed 0 bases, J shed 0 bases, and the junction held 2 bases outside the gene matches.

J is TRBJ2-2 and V is TRBV7-3, with 8 bases that match TRBD2. The ends lost 2 bases at V and 11 bases at J; junction bases unmatched: 7. The germline CDR1 and CDR2 sequences are SGHTA and FQGTGA. CDR3 length equals 14 residues. CDR3 region: CASSLGLAGSELFF. CDR3 bases: TGTGCCAGCAGCTTAGGGCTAGCGGGCTCCGAGCTGTTTTTT.

This clonotype has just a few counts. The chain combines TRBV2 with TRBJ2-2; 12 nucleotides agree with TRBD1. The CDR3 loop spans 16 amino acids. V lost 9 bases, J lost 4 bases, and 9 bases stayed unmatched. The germline V gene has CDR1 SNHLY and CDR2 FYNNEI. The CDR3 sequence: CARGGQGARGTGELFF. The DNA for the CDR3 is TGTGCCAGAGGGGGACAGGGGGCGCGCGGCACCGGGGAGCTGTTTTTT.

This clonotype was seen ten or more times. The chain links TRBV5-1 to TRBJ1-2; D not certain. V was shortened by 0 bases and J by 5 bases, with 5 bases between the two germline ends. CDR1 SGHRS and CDR2 YFSETQ come from the germline V gene. The CDR3 sequence is 12 residues long. CDR3 residues: CASSLEAYGYTF. For the CDR3, the DNA is TGCGCCAGCAGCTTGGAAGCGTATGGCTACACCTTC. Full variable domain (missing parts from reference TRBV5-1 and TRBJ1-2): KAGVTQTPRYLIKTRGQQVTLSCSPISGHRSVSWYQQTPGQGLQFLFEYFSETQRNKGNFPGRFSGRQFSNSRSEMNVSTLELGDSALYLCASSLEAYGYTFGSGTRLTVV.

This clonotype was counted at least ten times. The V call is TRBV6-4, the J call TRBJ2-3; tentatively, D is TRBD2 (6 bases). V lost 6 bases and J lost 0, with 10 bases in between. Germline-derived CDR1 and CDR2 are MRHNA and SNTAGT. This CDR3 is 14 amino acids long. The CDR3 spells CASSPGTSTDTQYF. As DNA, the CDR3 is TGTGCCAGCAGCCCCGGGACTAGCACAGATACGCAGTATTTT.

This sequence joins TRBV14 and TRBJ1-3; weak D call: TRBD1 (5 bases). Germline loops: CDR1 SGHDN, CDR2 FVKESK. Trimming removed 4 bases from V and 4 bases from J, with 14 bases in between. The CDR3 is 15 amino acids. CDR3 region: CASSRLGTDGNTIYF. The DNA for the CDR3 is TGTGCCAGCAGCCGACTCGGGACCGACGGAAACACCATATATTTT. Filled out from reference TRBV14 and TRBJ1-3, the complete variable domain reads EAGVTQFPSHSVIEKGQTVTLRCDPISGHDNLYWYRRVMGKEIKFLLHFVKESKQDESGMPNNRFLAERTGGTYSTLKVQPAELEDSGVYFCASSRLGTDGNTIYFGEGSWLTVV.

This clonotype was found many times. The chain recombines TRBV6-4 with TRBJ2-3; D unresolved. Looked up from germline, CDR1 is MRHNA and CDR2 is SNTAGT. The V end was cut by 2 bases, the J end by 2 bases, with 5 bases between. The CDR3 runs to 13 residues. The CDR3 loop is CASSDPNTDTQYF. The CDR3 DNA reads as TGTGCCAGCAGTGACCCAAACACAGATACGCAGTATTTT.

In this sample, this clonotype turned up many times. This sequence joins TRBV10-3 and TRBJ2-3; TRBD2 matches at 8 bases. Per germline, CDR1 ENHRY and CDR2 SYGVKD. This CDR3 contains 15 residues. J gave up 6 bases and V 3 bases, and 8 bases lay outside the gene matches. The CDR3 spells CAISDRAGAADTQYF. CDR3 nucleotides: TGTGCCATCAGTGATCGAGCGGGAGCGGCGGATACGCAGTATTTT.

The J gene is TRBJ2-1, the V gene TRBV11-2; TRBD1 might be the D (7 bases). Germline assignment: CDR1 SGHAT and CDR2 FQNNGV. V lost 5 bases and J lost 8, with 22 bases in between. The CDR3 has 16 residues. CDR3 DNA sequence: TGTGCCAGCAGCGACCGGCGGAGGGGGCAATTGGATGAGCAGTTCTTC. Amino acid sequence: CASSDRRRGQLDEQFF.

This clonotype was observed a handful of times. The chain couples TRBV4-2 to TRBJ2-2, with 10 bases lining up with TRBD2. There are 16 residues in the CDR3. The junction had 5 bases not matched to a gene; V was cut back by 0 bases and J by 7 bases. CDR1 is LGHNA and CDR2 is YNFKEQ in the germline V gene. The CDR3: CASSQEASGGGGELFF. CDR3 sequence (DNA): TGTGCCAGCAGCCAAGAAGCTAGCGGGGGTGGCGGGGAGCTGTTTTTT.

The table lists this clonotype with many counts. The chain couples TRBV29-1 to TRBJ2-3, with 9 bases fitting TRBD2. CDR3 length equals 17 residues. Trimming removed 7 bases from V and 0 bases from J; junction bases left unmatched: 14. CDR1 is SQVTM, CDR2 ANQGSEA, per germline. As DNA, the CDR3 is TGCAGCGCATCCCGGGTCACTAGCGGGTACAGCACAGATACGCAGTATTTT. It translates to CSASRVTSGYSTDTQYF.

A single count supports this clonotype. This sequence joins TRBV18 and TRBJ2-5; TRBD2 agrees at 10 bases. Germline V lookup: CDR1 KGHSH, CDR2 LQKENI. J lost 4 bases, V lost 2 bases, and 7 bases had no gene match. The CDR3 contains 16 residues. The CDR3, as DNA: TGTGCCAGCTCACCATCTAGCGGGGGATTGGGAGAGACCCAGTACTTC. This gives the protein CASSPSSGGLGETQYF. Looking up the rest from reference TRBV18 and TRBJ2-5 gives the full variable domain: NAGVMQNPRHLVRRRGQEARLRCSPMKGHSHVYWYRQLPEEGLKFMVYLQKENIIDESGMPKERFSAEFPKEGPSILRIQQVVRGDSAAYFCASSPSSGGLGETQYFGPGTRLLVL.

This clonotype occurred a few times. This rearrangement joins TRBV7-9 to TRBJ1-1; D perhaps matches TRBD1 (6 bases). The germline gives CDR1 SEHNR, CDR2 FQNEAQ (reference sequence). This CDR3 contains 13 residues. V lost 6 bases and J 1 base, leaving 9 bases between the germline ends. CDR3 residues: CASRKTGNTEAFF. CDR3 coding DNA: TGTGCCAGCAGAAAGACAGGGAACACTGAAGCTTTCTTT.

There are many counts of this clonotype. The chain carries TRBV7-3 and TRBJ2-5; 7 bases fit TRBD2. Per germline, CDR1 SGHTA and CDR2 FQGTGA. Trimming took 5 bases from V and 5 from J; bases not matched to a gene: 5. This CDR3 contains 13 residues. The CDR3 region has the DNA TGTGCCAGCAGCAGGGGAGGGCGGGAGACCCAGTACTTC. It yields the protein CASSRGGRETQYF.